One and the same sample provided the 20 T cell receptor beta chains below, sequenced in a study of blood T cell repertoires in COVID-19. Measured with immunoSEQ multiplex PCR; TCRdb has only the in-frame clones, and not every one. The sample has approximately 180,000 clones; roughly 89% are singletons. The sequenced sample consisted of peripheral blood. The receptors originated from a woman between 45 and 60 years old with acute or convalescent COVID-19.

This chain links TRBV2 with TRBJ2-1; unclear D gene. V dropped 7 bases and J dropped 0 bases, with 10 bases sitting between them. There are 14 residues in the CDR3. Per germline, CDR1 SNHLY and CDR2 FYNNEI. CDR3 DNA sequence: TGTGCCAGCAAGACACCCAGCTCCTACAATGAGCAGTTCTTC. Translating it yields CASKTPSSYNEQFF.

This clone appeared once. The chain has TRBV19 and TRBJ1-5; D not certain. Germline CDR1 is LNHDA and CDR2 is SQIVND (reference sequence). The CDR3 runs 15 residues. The V and J ends lost 6 bases and 0 bases respectively, with 12 bases between them. The CDR3 sequence: CASSLSGNSNQPQHF. In DNA form, the CDR3 reads TGTGCCAGTAGCCTCTCAGGTAATAGCAATCAGCCCCAGCATTTT.

This clone was detected a few times. The chain joins TRBV9 to TRBJ1-3; D is perhaps TRBD1 (6 bases). Trimming stripped 3 bases from V and 4 bases from J, with 8 bases between. Germline-derived CDR1 and CDR2 are SGDLS and YYNGEE. The CDR3 consists of 13 residues. CDR3 sequence: CASSAGQGNTIYF. As DNA, the CDR3 is TGTGCCAGCAGCGCCGGACAGGGAAACACCATATATTTT.

The gene calls are TRBV5-1 and TRBJ1-2, with 7 bases matching TRBD1. Germline loops: CDR1 SGHRS, CDR2 YFSETQ. The trim removed 3 bases at V and 4 bases at J, leaving 21 bases unmatched. The CDR3 loop spans 19 amino acids. CDR3 in DNA: TGCGCCAGCAGCTCCCTACTTACCGGGACAGCGAAGAGAGGCTATGGCTACACCTTC. Amino acids: CASSSLLTGTAKRGYGYTF.

The genes are TRBV27 and TRBJ2-7; D uncertain. Germline CDR1 reads MNHEY; CDR2 reads SMNVEV (reference sequence). The CDR3 loop spans 13 amino acids. V gave up 2 bases and J gave up 2 bases, with 7 bases separating them. The chain's CDR3 is CASSLMSAYEQYF. For the CDR3, the DNA is TGTGCCAGCAGTTTAATGTCCGCCTACGAGCAGTACTTC.

V and J are TRBV6-2 or TRBV6-3 and TRBJ2-7; D possibly corresponds to TRBD1 (5 bases). The CDR3 is 12 amino acids. Trimming stripped 6 bases from V and 2 bases from J, with 8 bases between. The germline CDR1 and CDR2 sequences are MNHEY and SVGEGT. CDR3: CASSRTPYEQYF. In DNA form, the CDR3 reads TGTGCCAGCAGCCGGACACCCTACGAGCAGTACTTC.

The chain links TRBV18 to TRBJ2-7, with 7 nucleotides matching TRBD2. The CDR3 spans 15 residues. V lost 3 bases and J lost 4; bases outside the gene matches: 9. Looked up from germline, CDR1 is KGHSH and CDR2 is LQKENI. The CDR3 loop reads CASSPGGREIYEQYF. In DNA form, the CDR3 reads TGTGCCAGCTCACCTGGTGGGAGGGAGATTTACGAGCAGTACTTC.

The chain is built from TRBV9 and TRBJ2-1, with D possibly being TRBD1 (5 bases). The V end was cut by 4 bases, the J end by 3 bases, with 5 bases between. The CDR3 sequence is 12 residues long. Germline V gene data show CDR1 as SGDLS and CDR2 as YYNGEE. The CDR3 loop is CASSQGYNEQFF. CDR3 in DNA: TGTGCCAGCAGCCAGGGCTACAATGAGCAGTTCTTC.

The chain joins TRBV19 to TRBJ2-2, with 10 bases identical to TRBD2. After removal of 4 bases from V and 4 bases from J, the junction contained 3 bases not matched to a gene. CDR1 and CDR2 from the germline V gene are LNHDA and SQIVND (reference sequence). The CDR3 extends over 15 amino acids. The CDR3 protein is CASSTSGGPTGELFF. The CDR3 nucleotides are TGTGCCAGTAGTACTAGCGGGGGACCCACCGGGGAGCTGTTTTTT.

V usage is TRBV19 and J usage is TRBJ2-5; D is ambiguous. Germline V gives CDR1 LNHDA, CDR2 SQIVND (reference sequence). The length of the CDR3 is 14 residues. V was trimmed by 3 bases and J by 2 bases, leaving 10 bases between them. For the CDR3, the DNA is TGTGCCAGTAGTATTTGGGCAGAGCAAGAGACCCAGTACTTC. This encodes CASSIWAEQETQYF.

The J gene is TRBJ2-5, the V gene TRBV12-3 or TRBV12-4, with D unclear. The V and J ends lost 1 base and 1 base respectively, with 4 bases between them. The CDR3 covers 13 residues. The CDR3 DNA follows: TGTGCCAGCAGTTTAGTACTCCAAGAGACCCAGTACTTC. It codes for CASSLVLQETQYF.

The chain uses TRBV7-2 and TRBJ2-1; TRBD1 aligns across 9 bases. In germline, CDR1 is SGHTA, CDR2 FQGNSA. The CDR3 extends over 15 amino acids. After removal of 5 bases from V and 6 bases from J, the junction contained 8 bases not matched to a gene. The CDR3 DNA is TGTGCCAGCAGCCAACAGGGGGCCTCAGGCAATGAGCAGTTCTTC. It codes for CASSQQGASGNEQFF. The variable domain in full, completed from reference TRBV7-2 and TRBJ2-1, reads GAGVSQSPSNKVTEKGKDVELRCDPISGHTALYWYRQSLGQGLEFLIYFQGNSAPDKSGLPSDRFSAERTGGSVSTLTIQRTQQEDSAVYLCASSQQGASGNEQFFGPGTRLTVL.

The rearrangement joins TRBV2 to TRBJ1-4, with 9 bases aligning to TRBD1. From germline, CDR1 is SNHLY and CDR2 FYNNEI. This CDR3 is 13 amino acids long. J lost 7 bases, V lost 10 bases, and 7 bases had no gene match. CDR3: CAITGTGLEKLFF. CDR3 nucleotide sequence: TGTGCCATAACCGGGACAGGGCTTGAAAAACTGTTTTTT.

The chain employs TRBV6-5 and TRBJ2-7; 8 bases are a match to TRBD1. Germline CDR1 is MNHEY and CDR2 is SVGAGI. The ends lost 8 bases at V and 3 bases at J; junction bases unmatched: 3. The CDR3 contains 12 residues. The CDR3 loop is CASGQGFYEQYF. The CDR3 bases are TGTGCCAGCGGACAGGGATTCTACGAGCAGTACTTC.

The chain is built from TRBV3-1 (or the pseudogene TRBV3-2) and TRBJ2-1, with D possibly TRBD2 on 6 matching bases. Looked up from germline, CDR1 is LGHDT and CDR2 is YNNKEL (reference sequence). The V and J ends lost 1 base and 4 bases respectively, with 14 bases between them. The CDR3 sequence is 16 residues long. In DNA form, the CDR3 reads TGTGCCAGCAGCCAAGGCGTTGCGGGGCCTTACAATGAGCAGTTCTTC. Amino acid sequence: CASSQGVAGPYNEQFF.

The chain couples TRBV30 to TRBJ2-3; TRBD1 is a possible D gene (5 bases). This CDR3 spans 13 amino acids. The germline CDR1 and CDR2 sequences are GTSNPN and SVGIG (reference sequence). Trimming shortened V by 7 bases and J by 6 bases, and 17 bases separated the two germline ends. The CDR3 sequence is CASNPEPGDTQYF. The CDR3 DNA sequence: TGTGCCTCCAACCCAGAACCAGGGGATACGCAGTATTTT.

This rearrangement joins TRBV9 to TRBJ1-2; the match to TRBD1 covers 10 bases. Germline lookup yields CDR1 SGDLS and CDR2 YYNGEE. The CDR3 consists of 12 residues. V trimming: 3 bases; J trimming: 11 bases; junction bases outside the gene matches: 4. CDR3 region: CASSARQGAYTF. The CDR3 nucleotides read TGTGCCAGCAGCGCCCGACAGGGGGCATACACCTTC.

The chain carries TRBV7-8 and TRBJ2-1; 10 bases agree with TRBD2. The CDR3 contains 15 residues. J lost 8 bases, V lost 7 bases, and 11 bases had no gene match. Germline V gives CDR1 SGHVS, CDR2 FQNEAQ. The CDR3 coding sequence is TGTGCCAGCACTTCCCAGCGGGGGGGCTTGGATGAGCAGTTCTTC. It specifies CASTSQRGGLDEQFF.

The chain joins TRBV6-2 or TRBV6-3 to TRBJ2-1; 7 bases match TRBD1. Germline CDR1 and CDR2: MNHEY and SVGEGT. This CDR3 is 12 amino acids long. V shed 5 bases and J 10 bases; nucleotides not matched to a gene: 5. The CDR3: CASSGTGVEQFF. For the CDR3, the DNA is TGTGCCAGCAGTGGAACAGGGGTCGAGCAGTTCTTC.

V and J are TRBV7-9 and TRBJ2-1, with 12 bases aligning to TRBD2. Germline V gene sequence: CDR1 SEHNR, CDR2 FQNEAQ (reference sequence). Trimming cost V 5 bases and J 0 bases; bases outside gene matches: 8. CDR3 size: 18 residues. The CDR3 DNA sequence: TGTGCCAGCAGCGAGGGACTAGCGGGCGGCCCCTCCTACAATGAGCAGTTCTTC. It translates to CASSEGLAGGPSYNEQFF. Supplemented by reference TRBV7-9 and TRBJ2-1, the full variable domain reads DTGVSQNPRHKITKRGQNVTFRCDPISEHNRLYWYRQTLGQGPEFLTYFQNEAQLEKSRLLSDRFSAERPKGSFSTLEIQRTEQGDSAMYLCASSEGLAGGPSYNEQFFGPGTRLTVL.